The rows below give T cell receptor beta chains drawn from one sample of a study of blood T cell repertoires in COVID-19. TCRdb's copy holds only in-frame clones and misses some; the assay was immunoSEQ multiplex PCR. This table holds fewer than 85,000 clones, about nine tenths found once. The sample consisted of peripheral blood. The receptors shown here come from a man aged 45-65 years with active COVID-19. Both conserved end residues are part of each CDR3. D genes are given only for firm matches. Clone size appears in some rows only: once, few, many, or a class for an expanded clone.

v_gene: TRBV12-3/TRBV12-4; d_gene: -; abundance: -; j_gene: TRBJ1-4; CDR3aa: CASGRGANEKLFF; CDR3nt: TGTGCCAGCGGCCGGGGTGCTAATGAAAAACTGTTTTTT
v_gene: TRBV7-6; d_gene: -; abundance: -; j_gene: TRBJ2-1; CDR3aa: CASSLAISSYNEQFF; CDR3nt: TGTGCCAGCAGCTTAGCGATTAGCAGCTACAATGAGCAGTTCTTC
v_gene: TRBV7-9; d_gene: TRBD2; abundance: -; j_gene: TRBJ2-1; CDR3aa: CASSLVVAGGHEQFF; CDR3nt: TGTGCCAGCAGCTTAGTGGTAGCGGGGGGGCACGAGCAGTTCTTC
v_gene: TRBV7-8; d_gene: TRBD2; abundance: once; j_gene: TRBJ2-7; CDR3aa: CASSYLPGLGDSYEQYF; CDR3nt: TGTGCCAGCAGCTATCTTCCGGGACTAGGGGATTCCTACGAGCAGTACTTC
v_gene: TRBV18; d_gene: -; abundance: once; j_gene: TRBJ1-2; CDR3aa: CASSPPSAGSSYGYTF; CDR3nt: TGTGCCAGCTCACCACCATCGGCGGGGTCTAGCTATGGCTACACCTTC
v_gene: TRBV27; d_gene: TRBD1; abundance: -; j_gene: TRBJ2-6; CDR3aa: CASRRAGGAGANVLTF; CDR3nt: TGTGCCAGCAGGAGGGCAGGGGGCGCTGGGGCCAACGTCCTGACTTTC
v_gene: TRBV11-2; d_gene: -; abundance: -; j_gene: TRBJ2-2; CDR3aa: CASSLAGRSNTGELFF; CDR3nt: TGTGCCAGCAGCTTAGCGGGGAGGTCTAACACCGGGGAGCTGTTTTTT
v_gene: TRBV6-5; d_gene: -; abundance: -; j_gene: TRBJ2-1; CDR3aa: CASSENNEQFF; CDR3nt: TGTGCCAGCTCGGAGAACAATGAGCAGTTCTTC
v_gene: TRBV4-3; d_gene: -; abundance: -; j_gene: TRBJ1-3; CDR3aa: CASSQASGRLFSGNTIYF; CDR3nt: TGCGCCAGCAGCCAAGCGTCAGGCAGATTATTCTCTGGAAACACCATATATTTT
v_gene: TRBV5-5; d_gene: -; abundance: -; j_gene: TRBJ1-1; CDR3aa: CASSLDPGRWNTEAFF; CDR3nt: TGTGCCAGCAGCTTGGATCCAGGGAGGTGGAACACTGAAGCTTTCTTT
v_gene: TRBV18; d_gene: TRBD2; abundance: -; j_gene: TRBJ2-5; CDR3aa: CASSPFGGGGPTLGQETQYF; CDR3nt: TGTGCCAGCTCACCCTTCGGAGGCGGGGGGCCAACTTTGGGTCAAGAGACCCAGTACTTC
v_gene: TRBV28; d_gene: -; abundance: -; j_gene: TRBJ1-5; CDR3aa: CASSLGGARAQHF; CDR3nt: TGTGCCAGCAGTTTAGGGGGGGCTCGGGCCCAGCATTTT
v_gene: TRBV28; d_gene: TRBD1; abundance: -; j_gene: TRBJ2-4; CDR3aa: CASSFYRGEENIQYF; CDR3nt: TGTGCCAGCAGTTTTTACAGGGGAGAAGAAAACATTCAGTACTTC
v_gene: TRBV2; d_gene: -; abundance: -; j_gene: TRBJ2-7; CDR3aa: CASSEAPLYEQYF; CDR3nt: TGTGCCAGCAGTGAAGCCCCATTGTACGAGCAGTACTTC
v_gene: TRBV2; d_gene: TRBD1; abundance: few; j_gene: TRBJ1-1; CDR3aa: CASTDRGAEAFF; CDR3nt: TGTGCCAGCACAGACAGGGGAGCTGAAGCTTTCTTT
v_gene: TRBV6-2/TRBV6-3; d_gene: -; abundance: once; j_gene: TRBJ2-5; CDR3aa: CASSYRRDETQYF; CDR3nt: TGTGCCAGCAGTTACCGCAGGGATGAGACCCAGTACTTC
v_gene: TRBV7-9; d_gene: -; abundance: -; j_gene: TRBJ1-1; CDR3aa: CASSFPPGAFF; CDR3nt: TGTGCCAGCAGCTTCCCCCCGGGAGCTTTCTTT
v_gene: TRBV7-9; d_gene: -; abundance: -; j_gene: TRBJ1-3; CDR3aa: CAILEAGSGNTIYF; CDR3nt: TGTGCCATCCTCGAAGCAGGCTCTGGAAACACCATATATTTT
v_gene: TRBV3-1/TRBV3-2; d_gene: -; abundance: -; j_gene: TRBJ1-1; CDR3aa: CASKQANTEAFF; CDR3nt: TGTGCCAGTAAACAGGCGAACACTGAAGCTTTCTTT
v_gene: TRBV7-9; d_gene: -; abundance: -; j_gene: TRBJ1-1; CDR3aa: CASSQVAVNTEAFF; CDR3nt: TGTGCCAGCAGCCAAGTTGCAGTTAACACTGAAGCTTTCTTT
v_gene: TRBV14; d_gene: -; abundance: -; j_gene: TRBJ1-2; CDR3aa: CASSHTRGYGYTF; CDR3nt: TGTGCCAGCAGCCATACGAGGGGGTATGGCTACACCTTC
v_gene: TRBV6-5; d_gene: -; abundance: -; j_gene: TRBJ2-4; CDR3aa: CASSGQPKNIQYF; CDR3nt: TGTGCCAGCAGCGGACAGCCGAAAAACATTCAGTACTTC
v_gene: TRBV9; d_gene: TRBD1; abundance: -; j_gene: TRBJ2-4; CDR3aa: CASSVAGGWSKNIQYF; CDR3nt: TGTGCCAGCAGCGTAGCAGGGGGCTGGTCCAAAAACATTCAGTACTTC
v_gene: TRBV4-3; d_gene: TRBD1; abundance: -; j_gene: TRBJ2-2; CDR3aa: CASSQGMGQDTGELFF; CDR3nt: TGCGCCAGCAGCCAGGGAATGGGACAGGACACCGGGGAGCTGTTTTTT
v_gene: TRBV27; d_gene: TRBD1; abundance: -; j_gene: TRBJ1-5; CDR3aa: CASSSRQGGLYSNQPQHF; CDR3nt: TGTGCCAGCAGTTCCCGACAGGGGGGCCTTTATAGCAATCAGCCCCAGCATTTT
v_gene: TRBV6-5; d_gene: TRBD2; abundance: -; j_gene: TRBJ2-1; CDR3aa: CASSSWTSGDNEQFF; CDR3nt: TGTGCCAGCAGTTCCTGGACTAGCGGGGATAATGAGCAGTTCTTC
v_gene: TRBV6-5; d_gene: TRBD1; abundance: -; j_gene: TRBJ1-2; CDR3aa: CASSYSRTGGSYGYTF; CDR3nt: TGTGCCAGCAGTTACTCCCGGACAGGCGGGTCCTATGGCTACACCTTC
v_gene: TRBV14; d_gene: TRBD1; abundance: -; j_gene: TRBJ1-6; CDR3aa: CASSQPGTVTSPLHF; CDR3nt: TGTGCCAGCAGCCAACCCGGGACAGTCACTTCACCCCTCCACTTT
v_gene: TRBV27; d_gene: TRBD2; abundance: -; j_gene: TRBJ2-7; CDR3aa: CASRLAGGPSYEQYF; CDR3nt: TGTGCCAGCAGACTAGCGGGGGGGCCGTCCTACGAGCAGTACTTC
v_gene: TRBV7-8; d_gene: TRBD2; abundance: -; j_gene: TRBJ2-1; CDR3aa: CASSLARTSGGVRNEQFF; CDR3nt: TGTGCCAGCAGCTTAGCGAGGACTAGCGGGGGCGTTCGAAATGAGCAGTTCTTC
v_gene: TRBV20-1; d_gene: -; abundance: -; j_gene: TRBJ2-7; CDR3aa: CSASRGGGGQYF; CDR3nt: TGCAGTGCTAGTCGCGGAGGGGGGGGCCAGTACTTC
v_gene: TRBV6-1; d_gene: -; abundance: -; j_gene: TRBJ2-7; CDR3aa: CASSESGLTNEQYF; CDR3nt: TGTGCCAGCAGTGAATCCGGACTGACTAACGAGCAGTACTTC
v_gene: TRBV11-2; d_gene: TRBD1; abundance: -; j_gene: TRBJ1-2; CDR3aa: CASSLDPQGASGGYTF; CDR3nt: TGTGCCAGCAGCTTAGATCCACAGGGGGCCTCAGGTGGCTACACCTTC
v_gene: TRBV28; d_gene: -; abundance: -; j_gene: TRBJ2-5; CDR3aa: CASSRAAYQETQYF; CDR3nt: TGTGCCAGCAGCCGAGCGGCGTACCAAGAGACCCAGTACTTC
v_gene: TRBV5-5; d_gene: -; abundance: -; j_gene: TRBJ1-1; CDR3aa: CASSLDTNTEAFF; CDR3nt: TGTGCCAGCAGCTTGGACACGAACACTGAAGCTTTCTTT
v_gene: TRBV19; d_gene: TRBD1; abundance: -; j_gene: TRBJ2-7; CDR3aa: CASQIPGQGHEQYF; CDR3nt: TGTGCCAGCCAAATTCCGGGACAGGGTCACGAGCAGTACTTC
v_gene: TRBV2; d_gene: TRBD2; abundance: -; j_gene: TRBJ2-5; CDR3aa: CASSLAGASQETQYF; CDR3nt: TGTGCCAGCAGTTTAGCGGGGGCCTCCCAAGAGACCCAGTACTTC